Sequencing of this T cell receptor beta chain was carried out in a study of blood T cell repertoires in COVID-19. Study overall: PBMCs, B-cell-depleted T cells, or T cells were the source of the cDNA or gDNA that made up the material.

This clone has more than one count but fewer than ten. TCRdb's copy holds only in-frame clones and misses some; the assay was immunoSEQ multiplex PCR. Among roughly 52,000 clones listed, more than 70% were seen once. The ends were cut back, 4 bases at V and 3 bases at J, with 11 bases in the middle. Germline V CDR1 and CDR2: SGHRS, YFSETQ. The CDR3 totals 14 residues. This sequence joins TRBV5-1 and TRBJ1-5, with a possible D match to TRBD1 (6 bases). This TCR was sampled from a human donor in a cohort sampled during active COVID-19. The sample comprised peripheral blood. This CDR3 reads CASSHGQPNQPQHF. The CDR3, as DNA: TGCGCCAGCAGCCATGGACAGCCCAATCAGCCCCAGCATTTT.